These T cell receptor beta chains were read from a single sample in a study of tumor and adjacent non-tumor tissue in lung cancer. TCRdb redid the calling of the multiplex PCR reads with MiXCR, one entry per CDR3 protein. The sample shows 55,000 to 70,000 distinct CDR3 sequences, 60% of them seen only once. Specimen: lung tumor tissue. These receptors all come from a man in his forties or fifties with non-small cell lung cancer. Each CDR3 is given with its conserved first and last residue. Fields, in order: V gene, clone size, J gene, D gene, CDR3 DNA, CDR3 protein. D genes are given only for firm matches. For some rows the clone size is stated as once, few or many, or as a class when expanded; others skip it.

V: TRBV11-3; size: .; J: TRBJ2-3; D: TRBD2; DNA: TGTACCAGCAGCCAAGGGACTAGCGGGGGTAACGCGGATACGCAGTATTTT; CDR3: CTSSQGTSGGNADTQYF
V: TRBV5-8; size: .; J: TRBJ2-5; D: TRBD2; DNA: TGTGCCAGCAGCCCGGGGGGGGTCCGAATCCATGAGACCCAGTACTTC; CDR3: CASSPGGVRIHETQYF
V: TRBV6-1; size: many; J: TRBJ1-6; D: .; DNA: TGTGCCAGCAGTGAACGGCGGGGCAGTAATTCACCCCTCCACTTT; CDR3: CASSERRGSNSPLHF
V: TRBV5-4; size: many; J: TRBJ2-1; D: TRBD2; DNA: TGTGCCAGCAGCCCGGGACTAGGAAGCCGCAATGAGCAGTTCTTC; CDR3: CASSPGLGSRNEQFF
V: TRBV29-1; size: .; J: TRBJ2-1; D: .; DNA: TGCAGTGCTGCAGGGTCGGCCTACAATGAGCAGTTCTTC; CDR3: CSAAGSAYNEQFF
V: TRBV11-2; size: .; J: TRBJ1-1; D: TRBD1; DNA: TGTGCCAGCAGCTTCGGACAGGTGGGCACTGAGGCTATCTTT; CDR3: CASSFGQVGTEAIF
V: TRBV19; size: .; J: TRBJ1-1; D: .; DNA: TGTGCCAGTAGGAACCGGGCCAAAGTCACTGAAGCTTTCTTT; CDR3: CASRNRAKVTEAFF
V: TRBV12-3/TRBV12-4; size: .; J: TRBJ2-2; D: TRBD1; DNA: TGTGCCAGCAGTTTCGGTGGGGACAGATTCGACGGGGAGCTGTTTTTT; CDR3: CASSFGGDRFDGELFF
V: TRBV6-5; size: .; J: TRBJ2-3; D: .; DNA: TGTGCCAGCAGTTACCTCCAGGCCATAGTTACGCAGTATTTT; CDR3: CASSYLQAIVTQYF
V: TRBV6-1; size: .; J: TRBJ1-3; D: .; DNA: TGTGCCGGCAGTGTTGGAGTTACTTCTCTCGGGAACACCATATATTTT; CDR3: CAGSVGVTSLGNTIYF
V: TRBV10-3; size: many; J: TRBJ2-5; D: .; DNA: TGTGCCACCCAGGGGCAAGAGACCCAGTACTTC; CDR3: CATQGQETQYF
V: TRBV11-2; size: many; J: TRBJ2-4; D: TRBD2; DNA: TGTGCCAGCAGCTCGAGGCTAGCGGGAGGCGCGGGCATTCAGTACTTC; CDR3: CASSSRLAGGAGIQYF
V: TRBV5-1; size: many; J: TRBJ2-7; D: .; DNA: TGCGCCAGCAGCTTGAGACGGTCGGGGGAGCAGTACTTC; CDR3: CASSLRRSGEQYF
V: TRBV11-1; size: .; J: TRBJ2-7; D: .; DNA: TGTGCCATCAGCCCCGGCCCCAGGACCGAACAGTACTTC; CDR3: CAISPGPRTEQYF
V: TRBV5-5; size: few; J: TRBJ2-2; D: .; DNA: TGTGCCAGCAGCCGACGCTGTGGGCAAGCCAACACCGGGGAGCTGTTTTTT; CDR3: CASSRRCGQANTGELFF
V: TRBV20-1; size: .; J: TRBJ2-7; D: .; DNA: TGCAGTGCCCCCGGAATCCTGGCGCGGAGGAACGAGCAGTACTTC; CDR3: CSAPGILARRNEQYF
V: TRBV28; size: few; J: TRBJ2-5; D: .; DNA: TGTGCCAGCAGGCTTTTTGGGACCCAGTACTTC; CDR3: CASRLFGTQYF
V: TRBV28; size: few; J: TRBJ2-3; D: TRBD2; DNA: TGTGCCAGCAGTTTGGGGCTAGCGGGACCCGGGAGTACAGATACGCAGTATTTT; CDR3: CASSLGLAGPGSTDTQYF
V: TRBV6-1; size: many; J: TRBJ1-3; D: .; DNA: TGTGCCAGCAGTGTTTCTCACGGGGGCTCTGGAAACACCATATATTTT; CDR3: CASSVSHGGSGNTIYF
V: TRBV5-1; size: .; J: TRBJ2-3; D: TRBD2; DNA: TGCGCCAGCAGCTTGGGACTAGCGGGAGCGGTAGATACGCAGTATTTT; CDR3: CASSLGLAGAVDTQYF
V: TRBV11-2; size: many; J: TRBJ2-7; D: TRBD1; DNA: TGTGCCAGCAGCTCGGACAGGGTGACCTACGAGCAGTACTTC; CDR3: CASSSDRVTYEQYF
V: TRBV7-8; size: many; J: TRBJ1-2; D: .; DNA: TGTGCCAGCAGCCCAATGAGGGGAGAGGGAGATGGCTACACCTTC; CDR3: CASSPMRGEGDGYTF
V: TRBV29-1; size: many; J: TRBJ2-1; D: TRBD2; DNA: TGCAGCGTTGTGAGCGGGAGGGGTTCCTACAATGAGCAGTTCTTC; CDR3: CSVVSGRGSYNEQFF
V: TRBV30; size: few; J: TRBJ1-1; D: .; DNA: TGTGCCTGGAAATTTTCTCCGGGGACTGAAACTTTCTTT; CDR3: CAWKFSPGTETFF
V: TRBV6-5; size: .; J: TRBJ1-1; D: .; DNA: TGTGCCAACAGTTCCCCATGGGGAGAGACTGAAGCTTTCTTC; CDR3: CANSSPWGETEAFF
V: TRBV12-3/TRBV12-4; size: .; J: TRBJ2-7; D: .; DNA: TGTGTCAGCAGTTTAAAGGCAGGACCCTCCTACGAGCAGTACTTC; CDR3: CVSSLKAGPSYEQYF
V: TRBV6-1; size: .; J: TRBJ1-5; D: .; DNA: TGCGCCAGCACTCCCCGGGACGATCTTATGAATCAGCCCCAGCATTTT; CDR3: CASTPRDDLMNQPQHF